This entry lists 2 T cell receptor beta chains sequenced from one sample in a study of T cells in tumors after PD-1 blockade. Clones were read by immunoSEQ multiplex PCR, and TCRdb kept only the in-frame ones, dropping some. The table records about 13,000 clones, around 63% of them present only once. The material was tumor tissue, obtained before anti-PD-1 treatment. The receptors shown here come from a human donor with cutaneous squamous cell carcinoma.

This chain links TRBV11-3 with TRBJ2-1; 8 bases agree with TRBD1. CDR1 is SGHNT and CDR2 is YENEEA in the germline V gene. Trimming took 6 bases from V and 10 from J; bases not matched to a gene: 5. The CDR3 has 12 residues. CDR3 DNA: TGTGCCAGCAGTCAAGACAGGGGCGAGCAGTTCTTC. It translates to CASSQDRGEQFF.

V is TRBV18 and J is TRBJ2-7; 10 bases align to TRBD2. The CDR3 covers 15 residues. V trimming: 3 bases; J trimming: 10 bases; junction bases outside the gene matches: 12. Per the germline V gene, CDR1 is KGHSH and CDR2 is LQKENI. CDR3 region: CASSPGLAGEFYQYF. The DNA for the CDR3 is TGTGCCAGCTCACCGGGCCTAGCGGGGGAATTTTATCAGTACTTC.